Below are 25 T cell receptor beta chains sequenced from a single sample in a study of blood T cell repertoires in COVID-19. The assay was immunoSEQ multiplex PCR, and TCRdb's table has in-frame clones only and misses some. Of 300,000 to 500,000 clones listed, around 89% are singletons. Input material: PBMCs or T cells enriched from blood (not recorded which). The receptor set was obtained from a woman aged 25-40 years with acute COVID-19.

The chain couples TRBV2 to TRBJ1-6; TRBD1 matches 11 bases. J gave up 7 bases and V 6 bases, and 8 bases lay outside the gene matches. The CDR3 length is 16 residues. Germline lookup yields CDR1 SNHLY and CDR2 FYNNEI. The CDR3 nucleotides are TGTGCCAGCAGGTTGGGACAGGGGGTCCCAAATTCACCCCTCCACTTT. Its protein product is CASRLGQGVPNSPLHF. The entire variable domain, with the rest obtained from reference TRBV2 and TRBJ1-6, is as follows: EPEVTQTPSHQVTQMGQEVILRCVPISNHLYFYWYRQILGQKVEFLVSFYNNEISEKSEIFDDQFSVERPDGSNFTLKIRSTKLEDSAMYFCASRLGQGVPNSPLHFGNGTRLTVT.

The chain uses TRBV11-2 and TRBJ2-7, with 8 bases identical to TRBD1. The junction had 4 bases not matched to a gene; V was cut back by 0 bases and J by 0 bases. The CDR3 runs 16 residues. Germline CDR1 is SGHAT and CDR2 is FQNNGV. The CDR3 DNA follows: TGTGCCAGCAGCTTAGAACGGGACAGGATCTCCTACGAGCAGTACTTC. This sequence encodes CASSLERDRISYEQYF.

The chain carries TRBV11-3 and TRBJ2-3; 9 bases are a match to TRBD1. Germline assignment: CDR1 SGHNT and CDR2 YENEEA. Trimming at V came to 5 bases and at J to 5 bases, leaving 17 bases not matched to a gene. The CDR3 contains 18 residues. The CDR3 loop reads CASSPSWRQGVSLDTQYF. Here the CDR3 DNA reads TGTGCCAGCAGCCCCTCTTGGCGACAGGGGGTGAGCTTAGATACGCAGTATTTT.

The genes are TRBV15 and TRBJ1-1, with D perhaps matching TRBD1 (6 bases). The V end lost 3 bases, the J end lost 8 bases, and 10 bases lay between the germline ends. CDR3 length equals 12 residues. Germline lookup yields CDR1 LNHNV and CDR2 YYDKDF (reference sequence). CDR3 sequence reads: CATSRDSLEAFF. The CDR3 DNA reads as TGTGCCACCAGCAGGGACAGCCTAGAAGCTTTCTTT.

The chain couples TRBV30 to TRBJ1-1, with D possibly matching TRBD1 (5 bases). Germline lookup yields CDR1 GTSNPN and CDR2 SVGIG (reference sequence). V was shortened by 1 base and J by 4 bases, with 7 bases between the two germline ends. The CDR3 has 12 residues. CDR3 coding DNA: TGTGCCTGGAGTGGCGGGGGCACTGAAGCTTTCTTT. Translating gives CAWSGGGTEAFF.

This chain links TRBV14 with TRBJ1-2, with D unresolved. The CDR3 runs 12 residues. V was trimmed by 2 bases and J by 6 bases, leaving 7 bases between them. CDR1 is SGHDN and CDR2 is FVKESK in the germline V gene. This CDR3 is CASSQYTNGYTF. In DNA, the CDR3 is TGTGCCAGCAGCCAATACACGAATGGCTACACCTTC.

This clone has a single count. The chain is built from TRBV2 and TRBJ1-1, with 8 bases identical to TRBD1. CDR3 size: 14 residues. J was trimmed by 3 bases and V by 8 bases; bases with no gene match: 8. From germline, CDR1 is SNHLY and CDR2 FYNNEI. CDR3 in amino acids: CASGVTGVHTEAFF. The CDR3 DNA follows: TGTGCCAGCGGGGTGACAGGGGTACACACTGAAGCTTTCTTT.

The CDR3 loop is CATSDLRGTYEQYF. The DNA of the CDR3 is TGTGCCACCAGTGATTTAAGAGGCACCTACGAGCAGTACTTC. The chain recombines TRBV24-1 with TRBJ2-7; D call uncertain. The germline V and J ends were trimmed by 1 base and 2 bases, with 8 bases remaining between them. The length of the CDR3 is 14 residues. The germline CDR1 and CDR2 sequences are KGHDR and SFDVKD.

This chain uses TRBV30 with TRBJ1-1, with D possibly matching TRBD1 (6 bases). The CDR3 is 14 amino acids. The V and J ends lost 4 bases and 3 bases respectively, with 15 bases between them. Germline loops: CDR1 GTSNPN, CDR2 SVGIG (reference sequence). The CDR3 is CAWNRQVLDTEAFF. As DNA, the CDR3 is TGTGCCTGGAACCGACAGGTTTTGGACACTGAAGCTTTCTTT. Filled out from reference TRBV30 and TRBJ1-1, the complete variable domain reads SQTIHQWPATLVQPVGSPLSLECTVEGTSNPNLYWYRQAAGRGLQLLFYSVGIGQISSEVPQNLSASRPQDRQFILSSKKLLLSDSGFYLCAWNRQVLDTEAFFGQGTRLTVV.

The genes are TRBV5-1 and TRBJ1-4; 11 nucleotides agree with TRBD1. With 5 bases clipped from V and 7 bases from J, the junction kept 13 bases outside the gene matches. This CDR3 contains 17 residues. Germline V gene data show CDR1 as SGHRS and CDR2 as YFSETQ. The CDR3 loop reads CASRRDGQGAAAEKLFF. CDR3 nucleotide sequence: TGCGCCAGCAGGAGGGACGGACAGGGGGCGGCGGCTGAAAAACTGTTTTTT.

For this clone: The sample carries other DNA sequences with the same CDR3. The rearrangement joins TRBV9 to TRBJ1-1, with 10 bases matching TRBD1. The CDR3 is 14 amino acids. Germline loops: CDR1 SGDLS, CDR2 YYNGEE. Trimming took 2 bases from V and 4 from J; bases not matched to a gene: 2. The CDR3 DNA sequence: TGTGCCAGCAGCGTTGGGGACAGGGGCACTGAAGCTTTCTTT. It specifies CASSVGDRGTEAFF.

This chain connects TRBV6-5 to TRBJ1-5; unclear D gene. CDR1 and CDR2 from the germline V gene are MNHEY and SVGAGI. The germline V and J ends were trimmed by 11 bases and 2 bases, with 10 bases remaining between them. CDR3 length: 12 residues. CDR3 bases: TGTGCCGGTCAGTCTGGCAATCAGCCCCAGCATTTT. It yields the protein CAGQSGNQPQHF.

The V call is TRBV19, the J call TRBJ1-1, with D maybe TRBD1 (5 bases). The CDR3 extends over 14 amino acids. Germline CDR1 reads LNHDA; CDR2 reads SQIVND (reference sequence). V was shortened by 7 bases and J by 4 bases, with 16 bases between the two germline ends. This chain's CDR3 is CASTPVVGGTEAFF. The CDR3 bases are TGTGCCAGTACTCCAGTTGTCGGGGGCACTGAAGCTTTCTTT.

The V and J genes are TRBV10-3 and TRBJ2-5, with 9 bases that match TRBD1. The length of the CDR3 is 13 residues. Germline CDR1 is ENHRY and CDR2 is SYGVKD. V trimming: 6 bases; J trimming: 4 bases; junction bases outside the gene matches: 3. The chain's CDR3 is CAIRDRGVETQYF. CDR3 coding DNA: TGTGCCATCAGGGACAGGGGAGTAGAGACCCAGTACTTC.

The chain carries TRBV29-1 and TRBJ1-1, with D possibly matching TRBD1 (5 bases). Germline lookup yields CDR1 SQVTM and CDR2 ANQGSEA. This CDR3 has 13 residues. The ends were cut back, 7 bases at V and 4 bases at J, with 16 bases in the middle. The CDR3 here is CSAGLEGSTEAFF. CDR3 nucleotides: TGCAGCGCTGGGCTGGAGGGGAGCACTGAAGCTTTCTTT.

The CDR3: CASSRGESSYNEQFF. The CDR3 nucleotides are TGCGCCAGCAGTCGCGGGGAGAGCTCCTACAATGAGCAGTTCTTC. This chain connects TRBV10-1 to TRBJ2-1; perhaps TRBD2 as D (6 bases). The CDR3 runs to 15 residues. Trimming took 5 bases from V and 0 from J, leaving 11 bases between them. CDR1 and CDR2 (germline): WNHNN, SYGVQD (reference sequence).

The rearrangement uses TRBV21-1 and TRBJ1-5; TRBD1 is the table's D call, not checked against the DNA. TRBV21-1 is a pseudogene. This CDR3 contains 21 residues. The CDR3 nucleotides read TGTGCCAGCAGCAAAATTGAAGTTTTGGACAGGGGGACGGATAGCAATCAGCCCCAGCATTTT. Translation: CASSKIEVLDRGTDSNQPQHF.

The chain combines TRBV11-2 with TRBJ2-2, with D tentatively TRBD2 (6 bases). Trimming removed 1 base at V and 8 bases at J, with 11 bases between. Germline V gene lookup returns CDR1 SGHAT and CDR2 FQNNGV. The CDR3 runs to 14 residues. CDR3 in DNA: TGTGCCAGCAGCTTAGGGCCGGCGGGAGGGGAGCTGTTTTTT. Translating it yields CASSLGPAGGELFF.

The rearrangement joins TRBV10-3 to TRBJ1-6; tentatively, D is TRBD1 (5 bases). The V end lost 2 bases, the J end lost 6 bases, and 8 bases lay between the germline ends. Germline loops: CDR1 ENHRY, CDR2 SYGVKD. CDR3 size: 14 residues. CDR3 nucleotide sequence: TGTGCCATCAGTGAGCAGGGATCTAATTCACCCCTCCACTTT. As protein: CAISEQGSNSPLHF.

This clone was counted a single time. CDR3 bases: TGCGCCAGCAGCTTGGGCGGGACCCTATACAATGAGCAGTTCTTC. Translation gives CASSLGGTLYNEQFF. The gene calls are TRBV5-1 and TRBJ2-1; D possibly corresponds to TRBD2 (6 bases). Germline CDR1 and CDR2: SGHRS and YFSETQ. This CDR3 contains 15 residues. The V gene lost 0 bases and the J gene lost 4 bases, with 11 bases spanning the gap. The full variable domain, its missing parts supplied by reference TRBV5-1 and TRBJ2-1, is KAGVTQTPRYLIKTRGQQVTLSCSPISGHRSVSWYQQTPGQGLQFLFEYFSETQRNKGNFPGRFSGRQFSNSRSEMNVSTLELGDSALYLCASSLGGTLYNEQFFGPGTRLTVL.

The chain links TRBV2 to TRBJ2-5; unclear D gene. Germline CDR1 SNHLY, CDR2 FYNNEI. V was cut by 6 bases and J by 2 bases, with 13 bases left in between. This CDR3 contains 14 residues. CDR3 nucleotides: TGTGCCAGCAGGGCTGGGCAGTTGCAAGAGACCCAGTACTTC. This codes for CASRAGQLQETQYF.

Comments on this clone: The junction departs from the called germline gene at one end, perhaps through a read error. The chain is built from TRBV15 and TRBJ1-1, with D possibly being TRBD1 (5 bases). CDR3 length: 15 residues. Germline V gives CDR1 LNHNV, CDR2 YYDKDF (reference sequence). CDR3 residues: CATSPRDPDYNHVGF. In nucleotides, the CDR3 is TGTGCCACCAGCCCGCGGGACCCGGATTACAACCATGTTGGCTTT. Combining the CDR3 with reference TRBV15 and TRBJ1-1 gives the whole variable domain DAMVIQNPRYQVTQFGKPVTLSCSQTLNHNVMYWYQQKSSQAPKLLFHYYDKDFNNEADTPDNFQSRRPNTSFCFLDIRSPGLGDTAMYLCATSPRDPDYNHVGFGQGTRLTVV.

This clone is a singleton in its sample. The V and J genes are TRBV4-2 and TRBJ1-3; D is uncertain. In germline, CDR1 is LGHNA, CDR2 YNFKEQ. CDR3 length equals 18 residues. Trimming took 0 bases from V and 2 from J, leaving 17 bases between them. The CDR3 sequence: CASSQELGVYPTGNTIYF. The CDR3 DNA is TGTGCCAGCAGCCAAGAGTTAGGAGTCTACCCCACTGGAAACACCATATATTTT.

This chain connects TRBV5-1 to TRBJ2-5, with a tentative D call TRBD2 (6 bases). CDR3 length: 16 residues. Germline V CDR1 and CDR2: SGHRS, YFSETQ. Trimming cost V 0 bases and J 1 base, with 13 bases left between them. The CDR3 spells CASSLAGLGGQETQYF. In DNA form, the CDR3 reads TGCGCCAGCAGCTTGGCGGGTTTGGGGGGCCAAGAGACCCAGTACTTC.

The rearrangement joins TRBV4-3 to TRBJ1-2; D gene unclear. The CDR3 covers 17 residues. The germline gives CDR1 LGHNA, CDR2 YSLEER. V was trimmed by 4 bases and J by 1 base, leaving 19 bases between them. CDR3 residues: CASSRVLDTNLNYGYTF. The CDR3 nucleotides read TGCGCCAGCAGCCGAGTTCTCGACACGAACCTTAACTATGGCTACACCTTC.